The present T cell receptor beta chain was sequenced within a study of response to subunit inactivated influenza vaccine. Notes on the study in general: Few new T cells, the authors suggested, are recruited by each seasonal influenza vaccination.

TCRdb re-analysed the RT-PCR reads in MiXCR, keeping a single row per CDR3 protein. The data show just over 300,000 distinct CDR3 sequences, with approximately 21% seen just once and around a tenth held by the top ten. This CDR3 region has 13 residues. V was clipped by 2 bases and J by 4 bases, with 9 bases between them. Germline V CDR1 and CDR2: KGHSH, LQKENI. This clonotype has more than one count but fewer than ten. Its antigen is unknown. The source was PBMCs from blood, collected approximately 22 months after vaccination. This chain uses TRBV18 with TRBJ2-7; no clear D gene. The sequence derives from a man in his fifties or sixties who received an inactivated influenza vaccine. The DNA of the CDR3 is TGTGCCAGCTCACCAGGGCCAACTTACGAGCAGTACTTC. Protein: CASSPGPTYEQYF.